The T cell receptor (beta chain) described here comes from a study of TIL therapy for anti-PD-1-resistant metastatic lung cancer. The overall study: By whole-exome sequencing, median non-synonymous tumor mutation burden was roughly 1.4 mutations per megabase.

Sample time point: pre-treatment sample, taken before nivolumab and TIL therapy. The tumor samples were excised metastases, mostly pleural nodules or supraclavicular lymph nodes. Patients were adults with stage 4 NSCLC. The V and J ends lost 1 base and 5 bases respectively, with 11 bases between them. Germline V CDR1 and CDR2: LGHNA, YNFKEQ. The length of the CDR3 is 14 residues. The immunoSEQ assay was v3. Libraries were sequenced to 2 million to 2.5 million read pairs (survey) or roughly 4.5-6 million (deep). Produced via immunoSEQ multiplex PCR; TCRdb's table is partial and in-frame only. The data contain about 100,000 clones, just over 65% of them singletons. Many counts were recorded for this clone.

This clonotype was sampled from a person between 25 and 80 years old with non-small cell lung cancer. The specimen was tumor tissue, collected at baseline. The chain carries TRBV4-2 and TRBJ1-1; unclear D gene. CDR3 loop: CASSQGDGRTEAFF. The CDR3 bases are TGTGCCAGCAGCCAAGGGGATGGGAGGACTGAAGCTTTCTTT.